A selection of T cell receptor beta chains follows, all from one sample in a study of T-cell reconstitution after alpha-beta-depleted transplantation in children. MiXCR was run by TCRdb on the PCR reads, yielding one entry per CDR3 protein. The data contain about 120,000 distinct CDR3 sequences, under 30% of them singletons. The sequenced sample was PBMCs, mostly from graft donor cells, obtained 180 days after TCRalphabeta/CD19-depleted stem cell transplant. The receptor source for this set is a male patient aged 2-15 years who had a stem cell transplant for chronic granulomatous disease, so the T cells may come from the graft donor. The CDR3 runs from the conserved cysteine through the conserved F or W. The order of the fields is J gene, D gene, V gene, clone size, CDR3 DNA, CDR3 protein. The D gene is left open where the match is weak. Clone sizes are given selectively: once, few, many, or a class where the clone is expanded.

TRBJ1-1 | TRBD1 | TRBV5-1 | many | TGCGCCAGCAGCAACCGGACAGGGTGGACTGAAGCTTTCTTT | CASSNRTGWTEAFF
TRBJ2-7 | NA | TRBV7-2 | NA | TGTGGGCTAGCGCGCCCCTACGAGCAGTACTTC | CGLARPYEQYF
TRBJ1-3 | NA | TRBV7-2 | many | TGTGCCAGCAGCTCACAGGGTCCCCTTGGAAACACCATATATTTT | CASSSQGPLGNTIYF
TRBJ2-7 | NA | TRBV5-1 | few | TGCGCCAGCAGCTTGAACCCAGGGCAGTTCTACGAGCAGTACTTC | CASSLNPGQFYEQYF
TRBJ2-7 | NA | TRBV28 | many | TGTGCCAGCAGCCAGAGCGGACTAACCTACGAGCAGTACTTC | CASSQSGLTYEQYF
TRBJ1-1 | TRBD1 | TRBV15 | many | TGTGCCGCGCAGGGGGCGTCTGAAGCTTTCTTT | CAAQGASEAFF
TRBJ2-7 | TRBD2 | TRBV7-2 | NA | TGTGCCAGCAGCGATGGGACTAGCGGACCCTACGAGCAGTACTTC | CASSDGTSGPYEQYF
TRBJ2-1 | TRBD2 | TRBV12-3/TRBV12-4 | many | TGTGCCAGCAGTTCCGTAGCGGGAGTCGGGTCTAATGAGCAGTTCTTC | CASSSVAGVGSNEQFF
TRBJ2-1 | NA | TRBV5-1 | NA | TGCGCCAGCAGCTTGGAGTCTCCTCGGGCAGGTGATGAGCAGTTCTTC | CASSLESPRAGDEQFF
TRBJ2-2 | NA | TRBV5-1 | many | TGCGCCAGCAGCTTGGGACCGGGAAGGAACACCGGGGAGCTGTTTTTT | CASSLGPGRNTGELFF
TRBJ1-5 | NA | TRBV20-1 | many | TGCAGTGCTAGAGCAGATAGCAATCAGCCCCAGCATTTT | CSARADSNQPQHF
TRBJ2-2 | NA | TRBV12-3/TRBV12-4 | many | TGTGCCAGCAGACCCCTAGGCGGGGAGCTGTTTTTT | CASRPLGGELFF
TRBJ1-2 | TRBD1 | TRBV10-3 | NA | TGTGCCATCAGTGAGGACAGGGACTATGGCTACACCTTC | CAISEDRDYGYTF
TRBJ2-1 | TRBD1 | TRBV7-6 | NA | TGTGCCAGCAGCTTAGCCAACTCCGGGACAGGGGGTTTATGGGAGCAGTTCTTC | CASSLANSGTGGLWEQFF
TRBJ2-7 | NA | TRBV20-1 | NA | TGCAGTGCTAGAGGGACATACTCCACCTACGAGCAGTACTTC | CSARGTYSTYEQYF
TRBJ2-1 | TRBD2 | TRBV20-1 | many | TGCAGTGCTAGGGGAGGGGATGAGCAGTTCTTC | CSARGGDEQFF
TRBJ1-6 | NA | TRBV6-5 | many | TGTGCCAGCAGTTACTCTGACAGAGAGGGCGGGTCCTATAATTCACCCCTCCACTTT | CASSYSDREGGSYNSPLHF
TRBJ2-5 | NA | TRBV12-3/TRBV12-4 | few | TGTGCCAGCAGTTTATCGCCCGAGACAAGAGGGAGGGAGACCCAGTACTTC | CASSLSPETRGRETQYF
TRBJ2-1 | NA | TRBV7-2 | few | TGTGCCAGCAGCTTAGCCGAGCTTGTAAATGAGCAGTTCTTC | CASSLAELVNEQFF
TRBJ1-5 | NA | TRBV6-5 | many | TGTGCCAGCAGCCAGAACCGCAATCAGCCCCAGCATTTT | CASSQNRNQPQHF
TRBJ2-5 | TRBD1 | TRBV5-6 | few | TGTGCCAGCAGCTGGACAGGGAACGGAGAGACCCAGTACTTC | CASSWTGNGETQYF
TRBJ2-5 | NA | TRBV9 | many | TGTGCCAGCAGCGCGACAGGGAGAGGGGGGGAGACCCAGTACTTC | CASSATGRGGETQYF
TRBJ1-2 | NA | TRBV12-3/TRBV12-4 | many | TGTGCCAGCAGTCCAATCCCCCAGGCTAACTATGGCTACACCTTC | CASSPIPQANYGYTF
TRBJ2-1 | NA | TRBV7-2 | NA | TGTGCCAGCAGCTTAGACTCAGTCAGCTCCTACAATGAGCAGTTCTTC | CASSLDSVSSYNEQFF
TRBJ2-7 | TRBD2 | TRBV7-2 | many | TGTGCCAGCAGCTTAATGTTCGGGGGGGCCTACGAGCAGTACTTC | CASSLMFGGAYEQYF
TRBJ1-1 | NA | TRBV20-1 | few | TGCAGTGCTAGAGAGGGTCCCTCCATGGGGTGGACTGAAGCTTTCTTT | CSAREGPSMGWTEAFF
TRBJ2-7 | NA | TRBV4-3 | many | TGCGCCAGCAGCCAAGAGAGCAATCCGCAGTACTTC | CASSQESNPQYF
TRBJ1-1 | NA | TRBV12-3/TRBV12-4 | NA | TGTGCCTGCAGTATTCATTCGACAGCTGAAGCTTTCTTT | CACSIHSTAEAFF
TRBJ2-1 | TRBD2 | TRBV5-1 | many | TGCGCCAGCAGCTGGCGGCCTAGCGGGGGGATACCGATCTCCTACAATGAGCAGTTCTTC | CASSWRPSGGIPISYNEQFF
TRBJ2-2 | TRBD2 | TRBV12-3/TRBV12-4 | few | TGTGCCAGCAGCCCTAGCGGGGGGGCCGGGGAGCTGTTTTTT | CASSPSGGAGELFF
TRBJ2-5 | NA | TRBV5-1 | many | TGCGCCAGCAGCTTCGCCATGGGAGAGACCCAGTACTTC | CASSFAMGETQYF
TRBJ2-1 | TRBD2 | TRBV20-1 | many | TGCAGTGCTAGGGCGACTAGCGTTTCCTACAATGAGCAGTTCTTC | CSARATSVSYNEQFF
TRBJ2-1 | NA | TRBV24-1 | NA | TGTGCCACCAGTGATCCTAGCAGGCCCCCCAATGAGCAGTTCTTC | CATSDPSRPPNEQFF
TRBJ2-1 | TRBD2 | TRBV7-9 | NA | TGTGCCAGCAGCTCCGAGCGGGGGCCCTGGGGTGAGCAGTTCTTC | CASSSERGPWGEQFF
TRBJ1-1 | NA | TRBV15 | many | TGTGCCACCGGGAGGAGGAAGAACACTGAAGCTTTCTTT | CATGRRKNTEAFF
TRBJ1-2 | TRBD1 | TRBV12-3/TRBV12-4 | few | TGTGCCAGCACTCCGGGACAGGGATCTCACCATGGCTACACCTTC | CASTPGQGSHHGYTF
TRBJ2-1 | TRBD2 | TRBV5-1 | many | TGCGCCAGCAGCCTGACCGCGGGAGGGACCTACAATGAGCAGTTCTTC | CASSLTAGGTYNEQFF
TRBJ2-1 | NA | TRBV19 | many | TGTGCCAGTAGTATAAGGTCGGCGAATGAGCAGTTCTTC | CASSIRSANEQFF
TRBJ2-7 | TRBD2 | TRBV12-3/TRBV12-4 | few | TGTGCCAGCAGTTTTGCTAGCGGCTACGAGCAGTACTTC | CASSFASGYEQYF
TRBJ2-7 | NA | TRBV12-3/TRBV12-4 | many | TGTGCCAGCAGTTTAACGGGATTGGCCTACGAGCAGTACTTC | CASSLTGLAYEQYF
TRBJ2-1 | NA | TRBV4-1 | NA | TGTGCCAGCAGCCAAGAGAAAGCGGGTAGCTCCTACAATGAGCAGTTCTTC | CASSQEKAGSSYNEQFF
TRBJ2-2 | NA | TRBV5-1 | NA | TGCGCCAGCAGCTTGGTTCCGGTGACGAACACCGGGGAGCTGTTTTTT | CASSLVPVTNTGELFF
TRBJ1-6 | NA | TRBV20-1 | few | TGCAGTGCTAGAGATCACCTAAATTCACCCCTCCACTTT | CSARDHLNSPLHF
TRBJ1-5 | NA | TRBV12-3/TRBV12-4 | NA | TGTGCCAGCACTCAGGGACGTATTCAGCCCCAGCATTTT | CASTQGRIQPQHF
TRBJ2-1 | NA | TRBV15 | once | TGTGCCACCAGCAGAGCCCGGGGCGTGAACAATGAGCAGTTCTTC | CATSRARGVNNEQFF
TRBJ2-1 | TRBD2 | TRBV18 | NA | TGTGCCAGCTCACGGATAGCGGGAATCGACAATGAGCAGTTCTTC | CASSRIAGIDNEQFF
TRBJ2-3 | NA | TRBV12-3/TRBV12-4 | many | TGTGCCAGCACCACGTGGAGGTCCAGCACAGATACGCAGTATTTT | CASTTWRSSTDTQYF
TRBJ2-2 | TRBD1 | TRBV20-1 | many | TGCAGTGCTACAGGGGGTACGAACACCGGGGAGCTGTTTTTT | CSATGGTNTGELFF
TRBJ2-1 | NA | TRBV5-1 | NA | TGCGCCAGCAGCTTGGGGACTTACTCCTACAATGAGCAGTTCTTC | CASSLGTYSYNEQFF
TRBJ2-3 | TRBD2 | TRBV29-1 | NA | TGCAGCGTTGACCCCGTAGCGGGAGGGCCAGTATCTCTCACAGATACGCAGTATTTT | CSVDPVAGGPVSLTDTQYF
TRBJ2-2 | NA | TRBV18 | few | TGTGCCAGCTCACCTCTACCGGGCCGGGAGCTGTTTTTT | CASSPLPGRELFF
TRBJ2-1 | TRBD2 | TRBV6-4 | NA | TGTGCCAGCAGCGAACTAGCGGGAGACTACAATGAGCAGTTCTTC | CASSELAGDYNEQFF
TRBJ1-2 | TRBD1 | TRBV5-6 | NA | TGTGCCAGCAGCTTTATCGAGGGGGCCGGTGGCTACACCTTC | CASSFIEGAGGYTF
TRBJ2-7 | TRBD2 | TRBV12-3/TRBV12-4 | few | TGTGCCAGCAGTTTAGCGCTACTAGCGGGAGGGGATTACGAGCAGTACTTC | CASSLALLAGGDYEQYF
TRBJ1-2 | TRBD1 | TRBV10-3 | NA | TGTGCCATCAGTGTGACAGGGTCGCCGTATGGCTACACCTTC | CAISVTGSPYGYTF
TRBJ2-2 | NA | TRBV20-1 | few | TGCAGTGCTAGGGGGGGTTGGACCGGGGAGCTGTTTTTT | CSARGGWTGELFF